This TCR beta chain originates from a study of blood T cell repertoires in COVID-19. The CDR3 has 16 amino acids. With V trimmed by 3 bases and J by 5 bases, 5 bases remained unmatched. Germline lookup yields CDR1 LNHDA and CDR2 SQIVND (reference sequence). Original handling: Researchers report that nucleated cell counts were estimated from reference gene primer amplification. Using immunoSEQ multiplex PCR, the repertoire was profiled, and TCRdb retains in-frame clones only, with some absent. The V and J calls and clone size were taken over from that table, and D and trimming were inferred from the DNA. The profile covers about 170,000 clones, with roughly nine tenths appearing a single time and 11% taken by the ten largest. This clone occurred once.

The V gene is TRBV19, the J gene TRBJ2-2; 11 nucleotides align to TRBD1. The TCR was taken from a woman aged 55-70 years with COVID-19, enrolled during active disease. Sequencing input: peripheral blood. CDR3 in DNA: TGTGCCAGTAGTATTTCGGGGACAGGGGGAACCGGGGAGCTGTTTTTT. Translating gives CASSISGTGGTGELFF.